This paragraph reports one T cell receptor (beta chain). Its antigen is currently unknown. Profiling relied on immunoSEQ multiplex PCR, and the TCRdb table lists in-frame clones only, not all of them. This sample carries about 2,500,000 clones, around 90% of them seen once, and the ten largest clones take about 0.13%. This CDR3 region has 12 residues. Germline trimming cut 5 bases from V and 10 bases from J; bases unmatched to any gene: 5. Germline-derived CDR1 and CDR2 are SGHNT and YENEEA. This sample was taken from a study of shared clonotypes between healthy human individuals. Study findings and constraints: Shared across a few donors were about 4.8% of the naive CD4 clonotypes.

The TCR comes from a man between 18 and 35 years old in good health. The chain employs TRBV11-3 and TRBJ2-1; TRBD1 agrees at 7 bases. The sample was naive CD4+ T cells sorted from blood. Subset: CD45RA+ positively selected. CDR3 nucleotides: TGTGCCAGCAGCCACAGGGGCCGGGAGCAGTTCTTC. This codes for CASSHRGREQFF.